This T cell receptor (beta chain) is drawn from a study of identical twins. Points from the study as a whole: Findings came from cross-sectional statistics, without long-term follow-up of donors. With abundant cord blood beta clonotypes, insertions were fewer; memory repertoires showed no such pattern. Twin-shared out-of-frame alpha sequences were enriched for low generation probability.

Germline values: CDR1 SGHRS, CDR2 YFSETQ. V dropped 1 base and J dropped 5; count of bases not matched to a gene: 6. The CDR3 has 15 residues. This clonotype was found a few times. Its antigen is undetermined. MiXCR was run by TCRdb on the 5' RACE reads, yielding one entry per CDR3 protein. The sample yields about 700,000 distinct CDR3 sequences, over 8.5% seen once. The same sample was also studied in work on yellow fever vaccine responses in identical twins. As that report states: Reports say the vaccine T cell response in twins looked partly convergent and partly personalized.

The chain couples TRBV5-1 to TRBJ2-1; 7 bases align to TRBD2. Sequencing was performed on PBMCs. The source is a woman under 30 in good health. As DNA, the CDR3 is TGCGCCAGCAGCTTGAGCCTAGCGGTTAACAATGAGCAGTTCTTC. It translates to CASSLSLAVNNEQFF.